The entry that follows covers one TCR beta chain sequence. This clonotype has a count of ten or more. The clone's antigen remains unknown. Per-base quality was not reported, and no clone a single base away is much larger than it. Graves' hyperthyroidism was defined as stable when no progression to ophthalmopathy occurred over 18 months of follow-up. Hyperthyroidism patients were newly diagnosed, had a disease duration of under 2 months, and were aged 18 to 65 years. Exclusion was applied to patients with uncontrolled infections, other autoimmune diseases, pregnancy or lactation. Diagnoses relied on clinical symptoms, serum thyroxine and TRAb, thyroid ultrasound and orbital computed tomography. Ficoll-Paque density gradient centrifugation was used to isolate PBMCs from approximately 11 ml of fresh peripheral blood. Total RNA was extracted with Trizol reagent, and quality was checked on an Agilent 2100 Bioanalyzer.

The V and J ends are trimmed by 6 bases and 5 bases, leaving 13 bases between them. CDR1 KGHSH and CDR2 LQKENI were looked up in the germline V gene. Measured from the cysteine to the phenylalanine, the CDR3 is 13 residues long. Just CDR3 DNA is preserved here, 39 bases in frame from base 1. The TCR beta CDR3 regions were amplified from RNA transcripts. The TCR CDR3 was subjected to a first round of RT-PCR using the HTBI primer set and the Qiagen OneStep RT-PCR kit. A second multiplex PCR round built the libraries, followed by size selection and purification. The libraries were sequenced on an Illumina HiSeq2000 using paired-end 100 bp reads. In the paper's pipeline: Raw data were processed with SOAPnuke, discarding reads with adapters, uncalled bases, mean Phred below 15, or no exact constant-primer or identifier match. High-quality paired reads were merged with COPE v1.2.5, and unique nucleotide sequences were defined as clonotypes. Clonotypes were aligned to IMGT TRBV, TRBD and TRBJ reference segments using MiTCR v1.1. The analysis included only V-J combinations with a frequency above 0.0001, which together covered more than 99% of the repertoires. A TCS score was defined as the ratio of F50 (clonal expansion) to E x V (chaos), with BLOSUM62-based TCRdist applied between CDR3 peptides within each V-J. Welch's t-statistics and random forest reduced 450 to 600 V-J features to under 15, which were used in a naive Bayes classifier (R e1071). Clones were called with MiXCR by TCRdb after fastp trimmed the public reads at Q25, and only in-frame beta chains were retained. A single entry per CDR3 protein holds the most common genes and DNA from its merged rows. TCRdb's processing, not the authors', yielded these V and J calls. The sample table holds approximately 220,000 distinct CDR3 sequences, of which about 16% were seen once. Around 47% of the sample is taken by the ten largest.

The sample belongs to a study of T cells in Graves' hyperthyroidism and ophthalmopathy (dated by TCRdb to the late 2010s). Broadly, across the study: Peripheral blood was sampled at the time of initial diagnosis, prior to any treatment. The 100 or so discovery patients were randomly split 7:3 into training and test sets. To identify distinguishing TCR V-J signatures, a discovery cohort of around 100 patients was used, comprising 43 with Graves' ophthalmopathy and some 60 with stable Graves' hyperthyroidism. Once sampling was done, hyperthyroidism patients were given methimazole at a starting dose of 30 mg daily, whereas ophthalmopathy patients were given high-dose intravenous methylprednisolone. Whether ophthalmopathy could be predicted prospectively was tested in an independent validation cohort made up of roughly 19 hyperthyroidism patients plus 17 patients who later progressed to ophthalmopathy. According to the paper, TCR Vbeta CDR3 sequencing was carried out on about 140 peripheral blood samples, which came from under 50 ophthalmopathy, fewer than 80 hyperthyroidism and roughly 17 progressor patients. Thyroid tissue and blood T-cell repertoires from several Graves' hyperthyroidism patients were also compared in the study. Overall results and qualifications from the work: No statistical method was used to fix the sample size in advance, and group allocation was not hidden from the investigators. In validation, the model predicted progression to ophthalmopathy with 55% to 71% sensitivity and approximately 78% specificity, a median of about 6.7 months before onset. Most expanded thyroid clonotypes (frequency above 0.001) were also detected in blood, a finding suggesting that blood repertoires may reflect thyroid immune responses. Ophthalmopathy was separated from stable hyperthyroidism by a 13 V-J signature model, with over 85% sensitivity and approximately 84% specificity obtained in cross-validation and 80%/75% obtained in testing.

The rearranged chain carries TRBV18 and TRBJ2-5; a tentative D call is TRBD2 (6 bases match). The sequencing sample was made of blood. This TCR came from a man in his forties with Graves' hyperthyroidism. The nucleotide sequence is given as TGTGCCAGCTCCGGGACTCAAAGGGAGACCCAGTACTTC. Translated, it gives CASSGTQRETQYF.